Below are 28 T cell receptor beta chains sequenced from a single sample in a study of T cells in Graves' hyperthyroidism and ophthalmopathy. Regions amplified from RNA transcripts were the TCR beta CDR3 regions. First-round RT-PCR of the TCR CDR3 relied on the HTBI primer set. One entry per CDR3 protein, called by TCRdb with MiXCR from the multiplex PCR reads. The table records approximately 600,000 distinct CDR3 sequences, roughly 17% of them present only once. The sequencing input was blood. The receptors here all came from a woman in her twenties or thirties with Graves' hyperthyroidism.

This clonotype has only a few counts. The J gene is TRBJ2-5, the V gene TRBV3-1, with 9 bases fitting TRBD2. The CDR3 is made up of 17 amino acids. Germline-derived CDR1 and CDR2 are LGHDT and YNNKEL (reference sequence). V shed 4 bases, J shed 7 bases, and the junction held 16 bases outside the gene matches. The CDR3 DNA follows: TGTGCCAGCAGCCCCCCCTCAGCGGGAGGTCTTTTGGGGACCCAGTACTTC. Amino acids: CASSPPSAGGLLGTQYF.

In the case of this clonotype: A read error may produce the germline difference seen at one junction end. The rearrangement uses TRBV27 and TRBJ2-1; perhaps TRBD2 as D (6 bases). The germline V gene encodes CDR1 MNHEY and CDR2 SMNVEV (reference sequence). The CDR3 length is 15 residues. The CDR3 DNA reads TGTGCCAGCAGTTCCCTTAGGAGGGGCTACAATGAGCAGCTCTTC. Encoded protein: CASSSLRRGYNEQLF.

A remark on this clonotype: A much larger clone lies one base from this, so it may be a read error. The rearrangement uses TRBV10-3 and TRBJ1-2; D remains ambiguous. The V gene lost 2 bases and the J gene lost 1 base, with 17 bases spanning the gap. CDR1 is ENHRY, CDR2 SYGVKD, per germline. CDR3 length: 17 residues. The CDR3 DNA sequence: TGTGCCATCAGTGAGCGAGAGGAAATCCTCGTTAACTATGGCTACACCTTC. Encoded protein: CAISEREEILVNYGYTF.

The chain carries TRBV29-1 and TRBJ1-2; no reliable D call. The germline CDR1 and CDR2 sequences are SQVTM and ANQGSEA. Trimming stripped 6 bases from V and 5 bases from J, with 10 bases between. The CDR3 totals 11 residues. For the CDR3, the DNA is TGCAGCGTCGGGAGCCCTTATGGCTACACCTTC. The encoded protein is CSVGSPYGYTF.

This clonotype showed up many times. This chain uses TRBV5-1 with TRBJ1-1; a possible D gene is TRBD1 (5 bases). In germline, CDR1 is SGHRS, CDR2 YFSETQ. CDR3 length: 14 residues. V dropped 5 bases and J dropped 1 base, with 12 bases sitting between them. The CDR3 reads CASSFVGQNTEAFF. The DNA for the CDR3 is TGCGCCAGCAGTTTCGTCGGACAGAACACTGAAGCTTTCTTT.

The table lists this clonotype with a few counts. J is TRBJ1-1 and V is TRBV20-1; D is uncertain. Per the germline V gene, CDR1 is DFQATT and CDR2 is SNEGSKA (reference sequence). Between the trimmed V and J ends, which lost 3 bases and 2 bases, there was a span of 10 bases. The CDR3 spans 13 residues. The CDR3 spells CSASGQSNTEAFF. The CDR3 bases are TGCAGTGCTAGCGGCCAGTCCAACACTGAAGCTTTCTTT.

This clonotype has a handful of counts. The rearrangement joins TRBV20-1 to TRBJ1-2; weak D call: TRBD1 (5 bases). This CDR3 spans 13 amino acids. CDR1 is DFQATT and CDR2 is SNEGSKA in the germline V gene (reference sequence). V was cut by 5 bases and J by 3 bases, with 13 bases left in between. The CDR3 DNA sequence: TGCAGTGCTCCCGGACGGGGACACTATGGCTACACCTTC. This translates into CSAPGRGHYGYTF.

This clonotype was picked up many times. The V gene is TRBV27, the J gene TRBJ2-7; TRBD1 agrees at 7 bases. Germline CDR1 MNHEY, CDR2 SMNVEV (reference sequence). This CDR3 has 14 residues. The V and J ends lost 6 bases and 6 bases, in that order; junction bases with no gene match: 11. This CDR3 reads CASSKGDRVFEQYF. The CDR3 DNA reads TGTGCCAGCAGCAAGGGAGACAGGGTCTTCGAGCAGTACTTC.

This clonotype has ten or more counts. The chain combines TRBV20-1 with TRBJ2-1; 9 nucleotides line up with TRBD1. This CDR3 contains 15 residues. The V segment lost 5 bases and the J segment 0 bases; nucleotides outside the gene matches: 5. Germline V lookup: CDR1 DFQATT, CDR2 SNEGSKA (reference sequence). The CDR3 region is CSASWTGASYNEQFF. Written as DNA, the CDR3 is TGCAGTGCTTCATGGACAGGGGCCTCCTACAATGAGCAGTTCTTC.

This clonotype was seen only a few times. The CDR3 DNA reads TGTGCCAGTCGACTAGCGGGAGGTCCAGAGACCCAGTACTTC. It encodes CASRLAGGPETQYF. The chain uses TRBV2 and TRBJ2-5; 13 nucleotides match TRBD2. CDR1 is SNHLY, CDR2 FYNNEI, per germline. The CDR3 contains 14 residues. The trim removed 9 bases at V and 4 bases at J, leaving 5 bases unmatched.

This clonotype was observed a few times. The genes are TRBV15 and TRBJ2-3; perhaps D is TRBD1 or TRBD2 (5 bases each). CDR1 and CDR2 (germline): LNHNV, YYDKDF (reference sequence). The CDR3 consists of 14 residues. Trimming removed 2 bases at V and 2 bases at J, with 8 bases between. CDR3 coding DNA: TGTGCCACCAGCAGAAGGGGACCCACAGATACGCAGTATTTT. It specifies CATSRRGPTDTQYF.

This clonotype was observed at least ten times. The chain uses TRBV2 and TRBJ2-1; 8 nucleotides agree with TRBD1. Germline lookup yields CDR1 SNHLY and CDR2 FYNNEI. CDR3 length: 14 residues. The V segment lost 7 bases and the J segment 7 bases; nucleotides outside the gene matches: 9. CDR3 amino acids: CASKLGTGVNEQFF. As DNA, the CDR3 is TGTGCCAGCAAGCTAGGGACAGGTGTAAATGAGCAGTTCTTC.

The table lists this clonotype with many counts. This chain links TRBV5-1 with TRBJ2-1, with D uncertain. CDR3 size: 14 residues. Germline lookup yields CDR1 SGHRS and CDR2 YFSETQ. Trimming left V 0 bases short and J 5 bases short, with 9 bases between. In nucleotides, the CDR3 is TGCGCCAGCAGCTTGGGGGCGGATAACAATGAGCAGTTCTTC. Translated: CASSLGADNNEQFF. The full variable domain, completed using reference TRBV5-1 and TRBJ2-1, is KAGVTQTPRYLIKTRGQQVTLSCSPISGHRSVSWYQQTPGQGLQFLFEYFSETQRNKGNFPGRFSGRQFSNSRSEMNVSTLELGDSALYLCASSLGADNNEQFFGPGTRLTVL.

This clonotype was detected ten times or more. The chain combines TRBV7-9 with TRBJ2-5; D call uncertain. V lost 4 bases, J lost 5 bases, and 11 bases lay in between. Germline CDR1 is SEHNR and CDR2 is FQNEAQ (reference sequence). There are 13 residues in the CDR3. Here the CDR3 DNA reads TGTGCCAGCAGCTCCTACGCTTGGGAGACCCAGTACTTC. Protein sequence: CASSSYAWETQYF.

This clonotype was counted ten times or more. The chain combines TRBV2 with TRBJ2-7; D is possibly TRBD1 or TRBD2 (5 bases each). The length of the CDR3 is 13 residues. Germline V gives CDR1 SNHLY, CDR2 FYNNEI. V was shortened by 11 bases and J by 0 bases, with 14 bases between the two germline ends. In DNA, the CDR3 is TGTGCCCGCCGGGACGGCACCTCCTACGAGCAGTACTTC. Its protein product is CARRDGTSYEQYF.

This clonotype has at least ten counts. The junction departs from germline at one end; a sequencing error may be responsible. Here the CDR3 reads CSARERVRPYEQYF. DNA of the CDR3: TGCAGTGCCAGAGAGAGGGTGAGGCCCTACGAGCAGTACTTC. The genes are TRBV20-1 and TRBJ2-7, with TRBD2 as a possible D gene (5 bases). CDR1 is DFQATT, CDR2 SNEGSKA, per germline (reference sequence). The CDR3 runs to 14 residues.

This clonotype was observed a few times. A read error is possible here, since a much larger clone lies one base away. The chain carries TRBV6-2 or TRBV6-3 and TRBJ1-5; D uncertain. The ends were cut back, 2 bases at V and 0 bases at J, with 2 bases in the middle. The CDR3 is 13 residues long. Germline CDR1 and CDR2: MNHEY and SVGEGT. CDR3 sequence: CASSYTSNQPQHF. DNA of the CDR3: TGTGCCAGCAGTTACACTAGCAATCAGCCCCAGCATTTT.

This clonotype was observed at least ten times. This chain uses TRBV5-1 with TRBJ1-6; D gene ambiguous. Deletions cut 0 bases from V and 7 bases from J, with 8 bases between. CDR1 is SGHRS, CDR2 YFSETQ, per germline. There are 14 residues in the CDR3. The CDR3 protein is CASSLDPANSPLHF. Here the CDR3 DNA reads TGCGCCAGCAGCTTGGACCCAGCGAATTCACCCCTCCACTTT. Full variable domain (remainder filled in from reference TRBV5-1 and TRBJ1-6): KAGVTQTPRYLIKTRGQQVTLSCSPISGHRSVSWYQQTPGQGLQFLFEYFSETQRNKGNFPGRFSGRQFSNSRSEMNVSTLELGDSALYLCASSLDPANSPLHFGNGTRLTVT.

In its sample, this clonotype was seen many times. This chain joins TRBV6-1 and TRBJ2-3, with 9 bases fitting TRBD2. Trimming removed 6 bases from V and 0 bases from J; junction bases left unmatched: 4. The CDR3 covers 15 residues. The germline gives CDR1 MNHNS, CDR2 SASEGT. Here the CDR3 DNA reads TGTGCCAGCAGCCACGGACTAGCGAGCACAGATACGCAGTATTTT. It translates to CASSHGLASTDTQYF.

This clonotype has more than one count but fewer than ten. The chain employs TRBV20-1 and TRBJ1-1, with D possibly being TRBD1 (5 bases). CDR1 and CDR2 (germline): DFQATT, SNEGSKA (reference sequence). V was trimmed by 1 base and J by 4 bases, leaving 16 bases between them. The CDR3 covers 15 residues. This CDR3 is CSARVWTKEGTEAFF. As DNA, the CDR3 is TGCAGTGCTAGAGTTTGGACAAAGGAGGGCACTGAAGCTTTCTTT.

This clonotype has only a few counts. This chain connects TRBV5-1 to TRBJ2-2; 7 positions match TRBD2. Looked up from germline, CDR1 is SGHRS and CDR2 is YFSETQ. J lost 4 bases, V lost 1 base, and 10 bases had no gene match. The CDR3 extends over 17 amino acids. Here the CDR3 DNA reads TGCGCCAGCAGCTTGCATCGGGCGGGAGAGGGCACCGGGGAGCTGTTTTTT. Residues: CASSLHRAGEGTGELFF.

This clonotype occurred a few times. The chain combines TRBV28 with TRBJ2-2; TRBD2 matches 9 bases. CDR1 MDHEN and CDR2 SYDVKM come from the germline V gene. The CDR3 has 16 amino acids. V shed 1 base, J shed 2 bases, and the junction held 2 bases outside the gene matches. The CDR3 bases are TGTGCCAGCAGTTTATCCGGGACTAGCAACACCGGGGAGCTGTTTTTT. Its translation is CASSLSGTSNTGELFF.

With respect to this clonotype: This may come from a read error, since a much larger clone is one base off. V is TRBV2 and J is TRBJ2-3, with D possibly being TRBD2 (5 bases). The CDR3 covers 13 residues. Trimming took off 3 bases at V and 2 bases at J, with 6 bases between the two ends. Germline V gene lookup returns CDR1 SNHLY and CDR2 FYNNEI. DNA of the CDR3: TGTGCCAGCAGTGAGCGGGCCACAGATACGCAGTATTTT. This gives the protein CASSERATDTQYF.

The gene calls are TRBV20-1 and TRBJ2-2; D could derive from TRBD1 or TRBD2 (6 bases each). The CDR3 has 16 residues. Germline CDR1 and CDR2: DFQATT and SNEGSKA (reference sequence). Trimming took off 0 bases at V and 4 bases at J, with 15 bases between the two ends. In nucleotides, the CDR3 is TGCAGTGCTAGAGATTTCGCCGGGGGCCCCACCGGGGAGCTGTTTTTT. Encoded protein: CSARDFAGGPTGELFF.

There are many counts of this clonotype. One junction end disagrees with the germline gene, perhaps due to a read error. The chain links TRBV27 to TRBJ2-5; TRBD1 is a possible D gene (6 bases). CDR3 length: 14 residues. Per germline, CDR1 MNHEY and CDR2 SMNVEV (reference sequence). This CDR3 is CASSSPGHQQTQYF. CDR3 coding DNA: TGTGCCAGCAGTTCACCGGGACACCAACAGACCCAGTACTTC.

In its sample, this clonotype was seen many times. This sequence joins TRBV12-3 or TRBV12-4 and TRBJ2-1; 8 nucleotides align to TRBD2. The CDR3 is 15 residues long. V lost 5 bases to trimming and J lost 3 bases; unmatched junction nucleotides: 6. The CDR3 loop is CASSTPSGYYNEQFF. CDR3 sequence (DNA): TGTGCCAGCAGTACCCCTAGCGGGTACTACAATGAGCAGTTCTTC.

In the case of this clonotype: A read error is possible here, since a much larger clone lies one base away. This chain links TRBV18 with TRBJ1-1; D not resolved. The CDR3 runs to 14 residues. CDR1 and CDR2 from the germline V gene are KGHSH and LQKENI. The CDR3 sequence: CASPPGSQPTEAFF. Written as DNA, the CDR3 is TGTGCCAGCCCACCAGGCTCTCAGCCGACTGAAGCTTTCTTT.

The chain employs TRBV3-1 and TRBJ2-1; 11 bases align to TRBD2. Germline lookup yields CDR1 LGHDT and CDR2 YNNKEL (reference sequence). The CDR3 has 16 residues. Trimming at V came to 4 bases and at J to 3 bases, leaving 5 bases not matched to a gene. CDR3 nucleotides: TGTGCCAGCAGCCCCGGGACTAGCGGATTCTACAATGAGCAGTTCTTC. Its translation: CASSPGTSGFYNEQFF.